This T cell receptor beta chain was identified during a study of cytomegalovirus exposure and HLA in healthy donors. The primer mix had 60 Vbeta and 13 Jbeta primers. Libraries were prepared by immunoSEQ multiplex PCR; TCRdb keeps only in-frame clonotypes and omits some of them. The sample consists of about 140,000 clones, over 70% of them appearing once. Per germline, CDR1 SNHLY and CDR2 FYNNEI. Trimming left V 7 bases short and J 8 bases short, with 15 bases between. This CDR3 is 13 amino acids long. The V gene is TRBV2, the J gene TRBJ2-1; tentatively, D is TRBD2 (6 bases). The receptor comes from a male donor in good health and CMV-seronegative. Sequencing was carried out using PBMCs. The CDR3 loop is CASIYRTIHEQFF. CDR3 sequence (DNA): TGTGCCAGCATCTACCGGACTATCCATGAGCAGTTCTTC.